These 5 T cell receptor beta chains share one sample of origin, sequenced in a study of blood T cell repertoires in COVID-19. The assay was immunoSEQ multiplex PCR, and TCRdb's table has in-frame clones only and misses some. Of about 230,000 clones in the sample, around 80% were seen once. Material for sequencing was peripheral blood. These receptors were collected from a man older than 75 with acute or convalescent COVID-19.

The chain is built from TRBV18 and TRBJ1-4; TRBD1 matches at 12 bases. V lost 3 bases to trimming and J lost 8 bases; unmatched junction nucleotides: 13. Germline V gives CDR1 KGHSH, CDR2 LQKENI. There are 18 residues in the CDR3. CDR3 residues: CASSPVPGQGALAEKLFF. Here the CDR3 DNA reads TGTGCCAGCTCACCCGTCCCGGGACAGGGGGCACTTGCGGAAAAACTGTTTTTT.

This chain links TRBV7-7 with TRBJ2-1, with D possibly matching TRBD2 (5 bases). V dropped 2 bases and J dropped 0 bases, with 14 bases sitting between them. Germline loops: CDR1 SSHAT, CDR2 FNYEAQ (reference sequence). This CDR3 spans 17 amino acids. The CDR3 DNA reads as TGTGCCAGCAGCTTATACCCAGCGGCCGGCTCCTACAATGAGCAGTTCTTC. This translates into CASSLYPAAGSYNEQFF.

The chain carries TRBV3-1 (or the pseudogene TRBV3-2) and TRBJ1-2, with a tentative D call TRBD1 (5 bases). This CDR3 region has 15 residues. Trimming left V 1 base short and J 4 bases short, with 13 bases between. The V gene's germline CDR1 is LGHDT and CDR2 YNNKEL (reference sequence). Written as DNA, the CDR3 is TGTGCCAGCAGCCAAGGGAGGGGTACCTTCTATGGCTACACCTTC. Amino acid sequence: CASSQGRGTFYGYTF.

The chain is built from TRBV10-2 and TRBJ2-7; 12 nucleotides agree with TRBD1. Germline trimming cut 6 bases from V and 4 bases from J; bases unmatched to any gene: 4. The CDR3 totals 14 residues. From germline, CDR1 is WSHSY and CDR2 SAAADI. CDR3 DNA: TGCGCCAGCAGCGTGGGACAGGGGGCTTACGAGCAGTACTTC. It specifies CASSVGQGAYEQYF.

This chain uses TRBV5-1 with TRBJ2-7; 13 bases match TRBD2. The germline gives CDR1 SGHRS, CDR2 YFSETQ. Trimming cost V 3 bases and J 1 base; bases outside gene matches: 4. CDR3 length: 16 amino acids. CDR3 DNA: TGCGCCAGCAGCTCACTAGCGGGAGGGTCGTCCTACGAGCAGTACTTC. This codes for CASSSLAGGSSYEQYF.